A single sample gave rise to the 5 T cell receptor beta chains below, sequenced in a study of Ad26.COV2.S vaccination and SARS-CoV-2 variants. As for treatment: some 20 received Ad26.COV2.S at low or high dose, single or two shots; five or six received placebo; per-sample allocation not given. Sampling was done on day 63 after the first vaccine or placebo injection. Clones were sequenced by immunoSEQ multiplex PCR, and TCRdb holds only the in-frame ones, with some missing. The sample has about 320,000 clones, more than 70% seen once. The sequences come from peripheral blood, collected in a trial of Ad26.COV2.S vaccine versus placebo. Receptor source: a person between 18 and 60 years old who received the Ad26.COV2.S COVID-19 vaccine or a placebo.

V is TRBV7-9 and J is TRBJ1-2, with unresolved D. CDR1 SEHNR and CDR2 FQNEAQ come from the germline V gene (reference sequence). Trimming stripped 1 base from V and 8 bases from J, with 11 bases between. The CDR3 has 13 amino acids. The CDR3 sequence is CASSLGPPEGYTF. CDR3 in DNA: TGTGCCAGCAGCTTAGGGCCCCCGGAGGGCTACACCTTC.

For the CDR3, the DNA is TGCGCCAGCAGCTTGGACCCGGGCTTGGCTGAAGCTTTCTTT. Its translation is CASSLDPGLAEAFF. V is TRBV5-1 and J is TRBJ1-1; D not resolved. Germline lookup yields CDR1 SGHRS and CDR2 YFSETQ. The CDR3 sequence is 14 residues long. Trimming shortened V by 0 bases and J by 6 bases, and 12 bases separated the two germline ends.

This chain uses TRBV6-2 or TRBV6-3 with TRBJ1-1; D gene unclear. CDR3 length: 17 amino acids. In germline, CDR1 is MNHEY, CDR2 SVGEGT. Trimming took off 2 bases at V and 1 base at J, with 17 bases between the two ends. The DNA of the CDR3 is TGTGCCAGCAGTTACACACGCGGGTCTCTCCCGAACACTGAAGCTTTCTTT. It encodes CASSYTRGSLPNTEAFF.

This chain joins TRBV6-5 and TRBJ1-2; TRBD1 might be the D (5 bases). Germline values: CDR1 MNHEY, CDR2 SVGAGI. The CDR3 contains 14 residues. V was pared by 5 bases and J by 3 bases, with 13 bases between. CDR3 DNA sequence: TGTGCCAGCAGTATCCGGGGCCGAGACTATGGCTACACCTTC. Translated, it gives CASSIRGRDYGYTF.

The chain carries TRBV27 and TRBJ2-7; perhaps TRBD1 as D (6 bases). CDR3 length: 16 amino acids. Deletions cut 6 bases from V and 0 bases from J, with 18 bases between. Germline V gene data show CDR1 as MNHEY and CDR2 as SMNVEV (reference sequence). DNA for the CDR3: TGTGCCAGCAGGCCAGGCACCCGGGACAACTCCTACGAGCAGTACTTC. Protein: CASRPGTRDNSYEQYF.